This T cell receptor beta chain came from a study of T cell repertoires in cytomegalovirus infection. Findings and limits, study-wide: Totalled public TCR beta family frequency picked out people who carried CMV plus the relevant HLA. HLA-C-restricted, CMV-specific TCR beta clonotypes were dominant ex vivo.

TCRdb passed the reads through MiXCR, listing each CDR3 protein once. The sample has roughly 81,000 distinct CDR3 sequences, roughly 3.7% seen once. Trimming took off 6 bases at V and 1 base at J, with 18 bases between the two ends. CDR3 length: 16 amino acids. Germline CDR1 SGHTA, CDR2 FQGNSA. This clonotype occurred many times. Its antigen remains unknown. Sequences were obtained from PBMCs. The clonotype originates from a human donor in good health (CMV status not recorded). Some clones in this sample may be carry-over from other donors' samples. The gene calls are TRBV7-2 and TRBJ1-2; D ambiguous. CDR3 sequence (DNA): TGTGCCAGCAGTACTTGGCCATCCCCGGTTAACTATGGCTACACCTTC. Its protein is CASSTWPSPVNYGYTF.